This T cell receptor (beta chain) was identified in a study of molecular identifiers for immune sequencing clone quantification. TCRdb re-analysed the PCR reads in MiXCR, keeping a single row per CDR3 protein. Of 250,000 to 350,000 distinct CDR3 sequences listed, 20% to 25% were seen once; the top ten hold 0.81%. Trimming removed 5 bases at V and 2 bases at J, with 15 bases between. CDR3 length equals 15 residues. The germline gives CDR1 MGHDK, CDR2 SYGVNS. This clonotype was seen many times. Sequencing was done on a sample of naive CD8+ T cells from blood, with Jurkat cell RNA spiked in. Subset here: FACS-sorted CD8+CD4-CCR7+CD45RA+ naive T cells. The clonotype originates from a human donor in good health. Some libraries in this study had Jurkat cell RNA spiked in. The chain is built from TRBV25-1 and TRBJ2-5; TRBD1 is a possible D gene (5 bases). The CDR3 DNA follows: TGTGCCAGCAGTCCCCCCGGGTACAGGCAAGAGACCCAGTACTTC. Translating it yields CASSPPGYRQETQYF.